Following are 17 T cell receptor beta chains from one sample sequenced in a study of cytomegalovirus exposure and HLA in healthy donors. Assay: immunoSEQ multiplex PCR; the TCRdb copy retains only in-frame clones and omits some. The sample holds 200,000 to 250,000 clones, roughly 84% seen once. Sequencing was carried out using PBMCs. The receptors originated from a woman in her thirties in good health and CMV-seropositive.

In this sample, this clone turned up many times. The junction does not match germline at one end; this may be a read error. The chain has TRBV7-7 and TRBJ2-2; 8 bases align to TRBD2. The CDR3 is 17 amino acids. Looked up from germline, CDR1 is SSHAT and CDR2 is FNYEAQ (reference sequence). The CDR3 nucleotides read TGTGCTAGCAGCTTTATTCCGGGACTAGTGTTCTCCGGGGAGCTGTTTTTT. Its protein is CASSFIPGLVFSGELFF.

This clone has a single count. The V and J genes are TRBV5-1 and TRBJ1-2; 8 positions match TRBD1. With V trimmed by 4 bases and J by 3 bases, 17 bases remained unmatched. The V gene's germline CDR1 is SGHRS and CDR2 YFSETQ. This CDR3 is built from 18 residues. The CDR3 sequence is CASSLRTGPYSFYYGYTF. CDR3 DNA: TGCGCCAGCAGCCTCAGGACAGGGCCCTACTCCTTTTACTATGGCTACACCTTC.

The rearrangement links TRBV6-5 to TRBJ2-3; no definite D call. V dropped 5 bases and J dropped 2 bases, with 11 bases sitting between them. CDR3 size: 14 residues. The germline V gene has CDR1 MNHEY and CDR2 SVGAGI. CDR3: CASSLWIPTDTQYF. The CDR3 DNA sequence: TGTGCCAGCAGTCTCTGGATCCCCACAGATACGCAGTATTTT.

This chain links TRBV30 with TRBJ2-1; D may be TRBD2 (6 bases). V was shortened by 2 bases and J by 6 bases, with 11 bases between the two germline ends. The CDR3 has 13 residues. Looked up from germline, CDR1 is GTSNPN and CDR2 is SVGIG (reference sequence). The CDR3 DNA follows: TGTGCCTGGAGTCTGGCTAGCGTCAATGAGCAGTTCTTC. This translates into CAWSLASVNEQFF.

CDR3 loop: CASSSAADTQYF. The CDR3 DNA sequence: TGCGCCAGCAGCTCGGCCGCAGATACGCAGTATTTT. The chain has TRBV5-1 and TRBJ2-3; no reliable D call. CDR3 length: 12 residues. Trimming took 3 bases from V and 4 from J, leaving 6 bases between them. Germline V gene sequence: CDR1 SGHRS, CDR2 YFSETQ.

A few counts support this clone. This chain joins TRBV25-1 and TRBJ1-2; D call uncertain. V lost 1 base and J lost 7, with 13 bases in between. This CDR3 has 14 residues. CDR1 is MGHDK and CDR2 is SYGVNS in the germline V gene. The CDR3 nucleotides are TGTGCCAGCAGTGAATCGGTGTTGAGGGTTGGCTACACCTTC. It codes for CASSESVLRVGYTF.

This chain links TRBV7-3 with TRBJ2-1; 14 bases line up with TRBD2. Trimming took 4 bases from V and 9 from J; bases not matched to a gene: 5. The germline V gene encodes CDR1 SGHTA and CDR2 FQGTGA. The CDR3 covers 15 residues. The CDR3 coding sequence is TGTGCCAGCAGCTCGGGACTAGCGGGAGATGGTGAGCAGTTCTTC. Translating gives CASSSGLAGDGEQFF.

This clone was recorded a few times. V and J are TRBV7-6 and TRBJ2-7, with 9 positions matching TRBD1. Germline CDR1 and CDR2: SGHVS and FNYEAQ. The CDR3 length is 15 residues. V dropped 2 bases and J dropped 5; count of bases not matched to a gene: 7. In DNA, the CDR3 is TGTGCCAGCAGCTTACAACTGACAGGGGGGGACGAGCAGTACTTC. Amino acid sequence: CASSLQLTGGDEQYF.

V is TRBV2 and J is TRBJ1-5; 7 positions agree with TRBD1. This CDR3 has 14 residues. V trimming: 7 bases; J trimming: 6 bases; junction bases outside the gene matches: 9. Germline CDR1 and CDR2: SNHLY and FYNNEI. The chain's CDR3 is CASNLGQAGQPQHF. CDR3 coding DNA: TGTGCCAGCAATCTTGGACAGGCTGGTCAGCCCCAGCATTTT.

The V call is TRBV5-1, the J call TRBJ2-1; 8 bases match TRBD1. The junction had 13 bases not matched to a gene; V was cut back by 1 base and J by 1 base. This CDR3 region has 19 residues. Per the germline V gene, CDR1 is SGHRS and CDR2 is YFSETQ. The CDR3 DNA sequence: TGCGCCAGCAGCTTGTGGGCAGGGGGCGAGAGGAGTTCCTACAATGAGCAGTTCTTC. Translation: CASSLWAGGERSSYNEQFF.

The CDR3 here is CASSAKGADTQYF. The CDR3 region has the DNA TGTGCCAGCAGCGCCAAGGGGGCAGATACGCAGTATTTT. The gene calls are TRBV7-8 and TRBJ2-3; possibly TRBD1 for D (6 bases). This CDR3 contains 13 residues. Trimming stripped 5 bases from V and 4 bases from J, with 10 bases between. Germline values: CDR1 SGHVS, CDR2 FQNEAQ. The full variable domain, with the rest looked up from reference TRBV7-8 and TRBJ2-3, is GAGVSQSPRYKVAKRGQDVALRCDPISGHVSLFWYQQALGQGPEFLTYFQNEAQLDKSGLPSDRFFAERPEGSVSTLKIQRTQQEDSAVYLCASSAKGADTQYFGPGTRLTVL.

The rearrangement links TRBV9 to TRBJ1-4; no definite D call. This CDR3 contains 15 residues. The germline V gene encodes CDR1 SGDLS and CDR2 YYNGEE. The ends were cut back, 0 bases at V and 8 bases at J, with 14 bases in the middle. The CDR3 sequence: CASSVGGAYGEKLFF. In DNA form, the CDR3 reads TGTGCCAGCAGCGTAGGTGGCGCCTACGGGGAAAAACTGTTTTTT.

V and J are TRBV30 and TRBJ2-6; D unresolved. The germline V gene has CDR1 GTSNPN and CDR2 SVGIG (reference sequence). This CDR3 is built from 13 residues. The germline V and J ends were trimmed by 5 bases and 1 base, with 6 bases remaining between them. CDR3 nucleotides: TGTGCCTGGTCCTGGTCTGGGGCCAACGTCCTGACTTTC. Protein product: CAWSWSGANVLTF. The entire variable domain, with the rest obtained from reference TRBV30 and TRBJ2-6, is as follows: SQTIHQWPATLVQPVGSPLSLECTVEGTSNPNLYWYRQAAGRGLQLLFYSVGIGQISSEVPQNLSASRPQDRQFILSSKKLLLSDSGFYLCAWSWSGANVLTFGAGSRLTVL.

The chain uses TRBV4-1 and TRBJ2-6; TRBD2 matches 10 bases. The germline gives CDR1 MGHRA, CDR2 YSYEKL. V was clipped by 4 bases and J by 1 base; unmatched bases: 19. The CDR3 is 22 residues long. CDR3 DNA sequence: TGCGCCAGCAGCCCTAAAGAAGCTCTAGCGGGAGTCCCTATTTCTGGGGCCAACGTCCTGACTTTC. Its protein is CASSPKEALAGVPISGANVLTF.

This clone was picked up one time. The chain is built from TRBV27 and TRBJ2-7, with 8 bases matching TRBD2. After removal of 2 bases from V and 1 base from J, the junction contained 1 base not matched to a gene. This CDR3 region has 14 residues. Germline values: CDR1 MNHEY, CDR2 SMNVEV (reference sequence). Written as DNA, the CDR3 is TGTGCCAGCAGTTTAGGCGGGAGGTCCTACGAGCAGTACTTC. It translates to CASSLGGRSYEQYF.

This clone was detected a few times. The genes are TRBV11-2 and TRBJ1-2; 8 nucleotides match TRBD1. The length of the CDR3 is 15 residues. With 4 bases clipped from V and 4 bases from J, the junction kept 8 bases outside the gene matches. Germline V lookup: CDR1 SGHAT, CDR2 FQNNGV. The CDR3 bases are TGTGCCAGCAGCTGGGATCAGGGGGCGGGCTATGGCTACACCTTC. Amino acid sequence: CASSWDQGAGYGYTF.

This chain uses TRBV6-1 with TRBJ1-1; a weak D match, TRBD1 (5 bases). In germline, CDR1 is MNHNS, CDR2 SASEGT. The CDR3 has 11 amino acids. The V end lost 2 bases, the J end lost 12 bases, and 10 bases lay between the germline ends. CDR3 sequence reads: CASSESGETFF. For the CDR3, the DNA is TGTGCCAGCAGTGAATCGGGGGAAACTTTCTTT.